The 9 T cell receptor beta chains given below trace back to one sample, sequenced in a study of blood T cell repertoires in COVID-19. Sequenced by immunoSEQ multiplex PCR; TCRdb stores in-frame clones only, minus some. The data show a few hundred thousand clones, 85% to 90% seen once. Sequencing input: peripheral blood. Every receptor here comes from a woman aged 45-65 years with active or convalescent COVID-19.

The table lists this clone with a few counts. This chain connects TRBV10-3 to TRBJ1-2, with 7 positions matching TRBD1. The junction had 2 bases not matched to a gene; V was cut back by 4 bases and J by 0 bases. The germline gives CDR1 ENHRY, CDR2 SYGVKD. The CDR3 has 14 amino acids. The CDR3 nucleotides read TGTGCCATCAGTGGGGACAGTGCTAACTATGGCTACACCTTC. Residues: CAISGDSANYGYTF.

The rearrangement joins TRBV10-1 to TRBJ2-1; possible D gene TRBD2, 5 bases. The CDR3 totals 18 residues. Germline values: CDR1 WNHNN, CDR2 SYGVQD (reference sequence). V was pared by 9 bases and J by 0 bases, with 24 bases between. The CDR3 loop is CARPKVKSGPGSYNEQFF. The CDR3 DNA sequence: TGCGCCAGACCGAAGGTAAAAAGCGGACCAGGCTCCTACAATGAGCAGTTCTTC.

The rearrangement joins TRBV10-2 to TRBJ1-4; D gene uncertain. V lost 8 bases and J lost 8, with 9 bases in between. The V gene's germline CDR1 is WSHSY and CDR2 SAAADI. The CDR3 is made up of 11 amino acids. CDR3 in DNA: TGCGCCAGCCGAGGTCCCGAAAAACTGTTTTTT. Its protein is CASRGPEKLFF.

CDR3 residues: CSGQGDYTEAFF. The CDR3, as DNA: TGCAGCGGTCAGGGGGATTACACTGAAGCTTTCTTT. The chain employs TRBV29-1 and TRBJ1-1, with 7 positions matching TRBD1. This CDR3 comprises 12 residues. The germline V gene has CDR1 SQVTM and CDR2 ANQGSEA. Unmatched junction bases numbered 5, after V lost 7 bases and J lost 3 bases.

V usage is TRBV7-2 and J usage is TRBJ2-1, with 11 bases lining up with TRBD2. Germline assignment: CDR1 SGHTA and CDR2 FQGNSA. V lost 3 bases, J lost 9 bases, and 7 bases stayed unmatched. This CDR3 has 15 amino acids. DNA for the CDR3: TGTGCCAGCAGCTTTCGTAGCGGGGGGGTGAGTGAGCAGTTCTTC. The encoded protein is CASSFRSGGVSEQFF.

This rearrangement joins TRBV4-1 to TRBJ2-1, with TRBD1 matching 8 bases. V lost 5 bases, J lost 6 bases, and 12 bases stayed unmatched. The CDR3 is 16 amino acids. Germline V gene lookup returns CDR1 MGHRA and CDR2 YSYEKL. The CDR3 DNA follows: TGCGCCAGCAGCAAATTTCCGGGACAGGTGACCAATGAGCAGTTCTTC. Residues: CASSKFPGQVTNEQFF.

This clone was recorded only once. The CDR3 region has the DNA TGTGCCAGCAGTCTACAGGGTTATAACACTGAAGCTTTCTTT. Residues: CASSLQGYNTEAFF. The chain combines TRBV27 with TRBJ1-1; tentative D call: TRBD1 (6 bases). The CDR3 is made up of 14 amino acids. Germline CDR1 and CDR2: MNHEY and SMNVEV (reference sequence). Trimming removed 5 bases from V and 2 bases from J, with 12 bases in between.

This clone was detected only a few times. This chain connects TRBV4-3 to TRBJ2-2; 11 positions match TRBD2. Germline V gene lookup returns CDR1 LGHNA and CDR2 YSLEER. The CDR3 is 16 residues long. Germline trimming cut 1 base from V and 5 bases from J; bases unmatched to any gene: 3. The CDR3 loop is CASSQGLAGYTGELFF. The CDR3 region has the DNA TGCGCCAGCAGCCAAGGACTAGCGGGATATACCGGGGAGCTGTTTTTT.

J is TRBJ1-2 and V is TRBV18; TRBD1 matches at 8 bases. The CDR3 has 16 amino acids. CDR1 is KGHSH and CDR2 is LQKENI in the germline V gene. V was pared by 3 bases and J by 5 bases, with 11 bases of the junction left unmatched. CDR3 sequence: CASSPNTGGIPYGYTF. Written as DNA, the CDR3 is TGTGCCAGCTCACCTAATACAGGGGGAATACCTTATGGCTACACCTTC.